This TCR beta chain comes out of a study of response to subunit inactivated influenza vaccine. A few counts support this clonotype. One entry per CDR3 protein, called by TCRdb with MiXCR from the RT-PCR reads. The sample records about 620,000 distinct CDR3 sequences, approximately 11% being singletons. The CDR3 sequence is 13 residues long. J was trimmed by 4 bases and V by 5 bases; bases with no gene match: 4. The same data also contributed to another study, on T cells expressing NK-cell markers. In that study: For TCR beta, cDNA was produced by 5'RACE template switching with UMIs. In several experiments, an anti-gamma-delta TCR antibody restricted sorting to alpha-beta TCR T cells.

The origin of this receptor is a man aged 45-65 years who received an inactivated influenza vaccine. The material was PBMCs from blood, obtained on the day of vaccination. V gene TRBV12-3 or TRBV12-4 combines with J gene TRBJ1-2; 7 bases map to TRBD1. The CDR3 coding sequence is TGTGCCAGCAGTGACAGGGAGGGCTATGGCTACACCTTC. Amino acid sequence: CASSDREGYGYTF.